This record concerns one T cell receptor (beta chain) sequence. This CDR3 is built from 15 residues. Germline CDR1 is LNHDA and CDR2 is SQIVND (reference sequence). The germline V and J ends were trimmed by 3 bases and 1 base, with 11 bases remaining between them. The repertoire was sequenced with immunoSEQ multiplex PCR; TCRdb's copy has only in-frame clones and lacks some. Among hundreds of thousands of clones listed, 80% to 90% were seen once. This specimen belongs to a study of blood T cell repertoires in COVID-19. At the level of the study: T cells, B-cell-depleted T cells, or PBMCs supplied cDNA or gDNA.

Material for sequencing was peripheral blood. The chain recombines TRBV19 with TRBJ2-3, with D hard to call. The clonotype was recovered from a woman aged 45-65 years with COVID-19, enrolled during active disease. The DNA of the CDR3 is TGTGCCAGTAGTATTGGAGCTCTTGGCACAGATACGCAGTATTTT. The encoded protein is CASSIGALGTDTQYF.